The rows below give T cell receptor beta chains drawn from one sample of a study of control samples from healthy donors and cancer patients. Assay used: immunoSEQ multiplex PCR; TCRdb lists only in-frame clones, some missing. The sample consists of fewer than 200,000 clones, approximately 95% of them appearing once. Material for sequencing was blood. These receptor sequences come from a young man in good health. The CDR3 runs from the conserved cysteine through the conserved F or W. A D gene is named only where the DNA matches it firmly. Size is omitted from some rows. Given values are once, few, many or a class for expanded clones.

v_call: TRBV5-4
j_call: TRBJ1-2
clone_size: few
d_call: .
cdr3_aa: CASSLDFPAGIYGYTF
cdr3_nt: TGTGCCAGCAGCTTGGACTTTCCGGCAGGGATCTATGGCTACACCTTC

v_call: TRBV29-1
j_call: TRBJ2-1
clone_size: .
d_call: .
cdr3_aa: CSVGRGSYNEQFF
cdr3_nt: TGCAGCGTTGGCAGGGGATCCTACAATGAGCAGTTCTTC

v_call: TRBV14
j_call: TRBJ1-6
clone_size: .
d_call: .
cdr3_aa: CASSQIVGNSPLHF
cdr3_nt: TGTGCCAGCAGCCAAATCGTGGGAAATTCACCCCTCCACTTT

v_call: TRBV6-5
j_call: TRBJ1-2
clone_size: .
d_call: .
cdr3_aa: CASRSGSANYGYTF
cdr3_nt: TGTGCCAGCAGGAGCGGCAGCGCTAACTATGGCTACACCTTC

v_call: TRBV5-1
j_call: TRBJ2-5
clone_size: .
d_call: .
cdr3_aa: CASSLDGDIETQYF
cdr3_nt: TGCGCCAGCAGCTTGGACGGGGATATAGAGACCCAGTACTTC

v_call: TRBV19
j_call: TRBJ1-2
clone_size: .
d_call: TRBD1
cdr3_aa: CASSTGGAGYGYTF
cdr3_nt: TGTGCCAGTAGTACAGGGGGCGCTGGCTATGGCTACACCTTC

v_call: TRBV3-1/TRBV3-2
j_call: TRBJ2-1
clone_size: .
d_call: .
cdr3_aa: CASSQERGNRQFF
cdr3_nt: TGTGCCAGCAGCCAAGAACGAGGAAACCGGCAGTTCTTC

v_call: TRBV10-3
j_call: TRBJ2-5
clone_size: .
d_call: .
cdr3_aa: CAISPPETQYF
cdr3_nt: TGTGCCATCAGCCCCCCAGAGACCCAGTACTTC

v_call: TRBV18
j_call: TRBJ2-7
clone_size: few
d_call: TRBD2
cdr3_aa: CASSFGLAGSPDEQYF
cdr3_nt: TGTGCCAGCTCATTCGGACTAGCGGGGTCTCCCGACGAGCAGTACTTC

v_call: TRBV28
j_call: TRBJ2-7
clone_size: .
d_call: TRBD2
cdr3_aa: CASSPSGLNDYEQYF
cdr3_nt: TGTGCCAGCAGTCCTAGCGGCCTAAATGATTACGAGCAGTACTTC

v_call: TRBV18
j_call: TRBJ2-7
clone_size: .
d_call: TRBD1
cdr3_aa: CASSPTGGAEQYF
cdr3_nt: TGTGCCAGCTCACCAACAGGGGGAGCCGAGCAGTACTTC

v_call: TRBV4-2
j_call: TRBJ2-4
clone_size: .
d_call: .
cdr3_aa: CASSQGTSGVQYF
cdr3_nt: TGTGCCAGCAGCCAGGGGACATCGGGAGTTCAGTACTTC

v_call: TRBV6-5
j_call: TRBJ2-7
clone_size: .
d_call: .
cdr3_aa: CASSTNGRGYGEQYF
cdr3_nt: TGTGCCAGCAGCACCAATGGCCGCGGATATGGCGAGCAGTACTTC

v_call: TRBV28
j_call: TRBJ2-3
clone_size: .
d_call: .
cdr3_aa: CASSLSLAPEGYF
cdr3_nt: TGTGCCAGCAGTTTATCACTAGCCCCCGAGGGGTATTTT

v_call: TRBV12-3/TRBV12-4
j_call: TRBJ1-6
clone_size: .
d_call: .
cdr3_aa: CASSLQGRIPLHF
cdr3_nt: TGTGCCAGCAGCCTCCAAGGGAGGATACCCCTCCACTTT

v_call: TRBV28
j_call: TRBJ2-7
clone_size: .
d_call: .
cdr3_aa: CASSPPRGGARYEQYF
cdr3_nt: TGTGCCAGCAGTCCACCCCGGGGCGGGGCCCGCTACGAGCAGTACTTC

v_call: TRBV5-1
j_call: TRBJ2-7
clone_size: .
d_call: .
cdr3_aa: CASSLLTGTAYEQYF
cdr3_nt: TGCGCCAGCAGCTTGTTAACAGGGACTGCCTACGAGCAGTACTTC

v_call: TRBV3-1/TRBV3-2
j_call: TRBJ1-2
clone_size: .
d_call: .
cdr3_aa: CASSQGGRGGYGYTF
cdr3_nt: TGTGCCAGCAGCCAAGGTGGTCGGGGGGGCTATGGCTACACCTTC

v_call: TRBV12-3/TRBV12-4
j_call: TRBJ1-2
clone_size: .
d_call: .
cdr3_aa: CASSLQGRRGYTF
cdr3_nt: TGTGCCAGCAGTTTACAGGGGAGAAGGGGCTACACCTTC

v_call: TRBV18
j_call: TRBJ1-3
clone_size: .
d_call: .
cdr3_aa: CASSLDRSSGNTIYF
cdr3_nt: TGTGCCAGCTCCCTCGACAGATCTTCTGGAAACACCATATATTTT

v_call: TRBV18
j_call: TRBJ2-5
clone_size: .
d_call: .
cdr3_aa: CASSPPGTGETQYF
cdr3_nt: TGTGCCAGCTCACCACCAGGGACTGGGGAGACCCAGTACTTC

v_call: TRBV30
j_call: TRBJ1-6
clone_size: .
d_call: .
cdr3_aa: CAWDPKRGSYNSPLHF
cdr3_nt: TGTGCCTGGGACCCCAAGAGGGGCTCCTATAATTCACCCCTCCACTTT

v_call: TRBV2
j_call: TRBJ2-2
clone_size: .
d_call: TRBD1
cdr3_aa: CASSDSGQGSGELFF
cdr3_nt: TGTGCCAGCAGTGATTCGGGACAGGGTTCCGGGGAGCTGTTTTTT

v_call: TRBV7-2
j_call: TRBJ2-4
clone_size: .
d_call: .
cdr3_aa: CASSLAGVGLVKNIQYF
cdr3_nt: TGTGCCAGCAGCTTAGCGGGGGTTGGGTTAGTCAAAAACATTCAGTACTTC

v_call: TRBV3-1/TRBV3-2
j_call: TRBJ1-3
clone_size: .
d_call: .
cdr3_aa: CASSQERQSGNTIYF
cdr3_nt: TGTGCCAGCAGCCAAGAAAGGCAGTCTGGAAACACCATATATTTT

v_call: TRBV14
j_call: TRBJ1-1
clone_size: .
d_call: .
cdr3_aa: CASSQDFGKSFMNTEAFF
cdr3_nt: TGTGCCAGCAGCCAAGATTTTGGGAAAAGTTTCATGAACACTGAAGCTTTCTTT

v_call: TRBV2
j_call: TRBJ2-3
clone_size: .
d_call: .
cdr3_aa: CASSGVSWIDTQYF
cdr3_nt: TGTGCCAGCAGTGGGGTATCTTGGATTGATACGCAGTATTTT

v_call: TRBV5-1
j_call: TRBJ2-7
clone_size: .
d_call: TRBD2
cdr3_aa: CASSFGTSDGYEQYF
cdr3_nt: TGCGCCAGCAGCTTCGGGACTAGCGACGGCTACGAGCAGTACTTC

v_call: TRBV5-1
j_call: TRBJ2-7
clone_size: few
d_call: .
cdr3_aa: CASSLGGTYEQYF
cdr3_nt: TGCGCCAGCAGCTTGGGAGGAACCTACGAGCAGTACTTC

v_call: TRBV9
j_call: TRBJ1-2
clone_size: .
d_call: .
cdr3_aa: CASSTTGWSYGYTF
cdr3_nt: TGTGCCAGCAGCACTACGGGGTGGAGCTATGGCTACACCTTC

v_call: TRBV7-6
j_call: TRBJ1-3
clone_size: .
d_call: .
cdr3_aa: CASSPSTASSGNTIYF
cdr3_nt: TGTGCCAGCAGCCCTTCGACCGCTTCCTCTGGAAACACCATATATTTT

v_call: TRBV5-1
j_call: TRBJ2-3
clone_size: .
d_call: .
cdr3_aa: CASSPTGGGTDTQYF
cdr3_nt: TGCGCCAGCAGCCCCACCGGGGGCGGGACAGATACGCAGTATTTT

v_call: TRBV5-1
j_call: TRBJ1-2
clone_size: once
d_call: .
cdr3_aa: CASSSTPTGSYGYTF
cdr3_nt: TGCGCCAGCAGTTCTACCCCGACCGGCAGCTATGGCTACACCTTC

v_call: TRBV6-5
j_call: TRBJ1-2
clone_size: .
d_call: .
cdr3_aa: CATETALYGYTF
cdr3_nt: TGTGCCACCGAGACGGCCCTATATGGCTACACCTTC

v_call: TRBV24-1
j_call: TRBJ1-1
clone_size: .
d_call: .
cdr3_aa: CATSDSRGGNTEAFF
cdr3_nt: TGTGCCACCAGTGATTCCCGGGGAGGCAACACTGAAGCTTTCTTT

v_call: TRBV5-1
j_call: TRBJ1-6
clone_size: .
d_call: .
cdr3_aa: CASRLESSYNSPLHF
cdr3_nt: TGCGCCAGCAGATTAGAGAGCTCCTATAATTCACCCCTCCACTTT

v_call: TRBV3-1/TRBV3-2
j_call: TRBJ1-6
clone_size: .
d_call: TRBD1
cdr3_aa: CASSWDSNSPLHF
cdr3_nt: TGTGCCAGCAGTTGGGACAGTAATTCACCCCTCCACTTT

v_call: TRBV5-6
j_call: TRBJ2-5
clone_size: .
d_call: TRBD1
cdr3_aa: CASSLTGEETQYF
cdr3_nt: TGTGCCAGCAGCTTGACAGGGGAAGAGACCCAGTACTTC

v_call: TRBV6-2/TRBV6-3
j_call: TRBJ2-6
clone_size: .
d_call: .
cdr3_aa: CASSPGQSSGANVLTF
cdr3_nt: TGTGCCAGCAGCCCTGGACAGAGCTCTGGGGCCAACGTCCTGACTTTC

v_call: TRBV30
j_call: TRBJ2-1
clone_size: .
d_call: .
cdr3_aa: CAWRAYNEQFF
cdr3_nt: TGTGCCTGGAGGGCATACAATGAGCAGTTCTTC

v_call: TRBV25-1
j_call: TRBJ2-2
clone_size: .
d_call: TRBD2
cdr3_aa: CASLAGGSTGELFF
cdr3_nt: TGTGCCAGCTTAGCGGGGGGGTCCACCGGGGAGCTGTTTTTT

v_call: TRBV9
j_call: TRBJ2-2
clone_size: .
d_call: .
cdr3_aa: CASSVSLLQFPPEELFF
cdr3_nt: TGTGCCAGCAGCGTTTCCCTCCTACAGTTTCCGCCGGAGGAGCTGTTTTTT

v_call: TRBV5-1
j_call: TRBJ1-4
clone_size: once
d_call: .
cdr3_aa: CASSLDSDRKLFF
cdr3_nt: TGCGCCAGCAGCTTGGATTCGGACAGAAAACTGTTTTTT

v_call: TRBV5-4
j_call: TRBJ1-2
clone_size: once
d_call: .
cdr3_aa: CASSLSVQNYGYTF
cdr3_nt: TGTGCCAGCAGCTTGTCTGTGCAGAACTATGGCTACACCTTC

v_call: TRBV30
j_call: TRBJ2-1
clone_size: once
d_call: .
cdr3_aa: CAWRRINEQFF
cdr3_nt: TGTGCCTGGAGGCGGATTAATGAGCAGTTCTTC

v_call: TRBV28
j_call: TRBJ2-7
clone_size: .
d_call: .
cdr3_aa: CASTQGTYEQYF
cdr3_nt: TGTGCCAGCACCCAGGGAACCTACGAGCAGTACTTC

v_call: TRBV5-1
j_call: TRBJ1-2
clone_size: .
d_call: TRBD1
cdr3_aa: CASRPPGQGSYGYTF
cdr3_nt: TGCGCCAGCAGACCTCCGGGACAGGGGAGTTATGGCTACACCTTC

v_call: TRBV21-1
j_call: TRBJ2-2
clone_size: .
d_call: .
cdr3_aa: CASKADSASLVPNTGELFF
cdr3_nt: TGTGCCAGCAAAGCCGACTCGGCTTCATTGGTCCCCAACACCGGGGAGCTGTTTTTT

v_call: TRBV4-1
j_call: TRBJ2-2
clone_size: .
d_call: .
cdr3_aa: CASSQKYAGPNGELFF
cdr3_nt: TGCGCCAGCAGCCAAAAGTACGCAGGGCCAAACGGGGAGCTGTTTTTT

v_call: TRBV12-3/TRBV12-4
j_call: TRBJ1-2
clone_size: .
d_call: TRBD1
cdr3_aa: CASSLTGVARYTF
cdr3_nt: TGTGCCAGCAGTTTGACAGGGGTGGCTCGCTACACCTTC